This TCR beta chain derives from a study of radiation and T cells in renal cell carcinoma. TCRdb's copy holds only in-frame clones and misses some; the assay was immunoSEQ multiplex PCR. Of some 150,000 clones detected, 75% to 90% appear once; the ten largest clones hold approximately 24%. CDR1 and CDR2 from the germline V gene are SNHLY and FYNNEI. V was pared by 7 bases and J by 3 bases, with 23 bases of the junction left unmatched. There are 19 residues in the CDR3. About this clone itself: Its antigen is currently unknown.

Specified time point: baseline pretreatment blood. The treatment here: 15 Gy SBRT to primary tumor, nephrectomy 4 weeks later. Clear cell pathology was present in this patient's renal cell carcinoma. General observations from the study: No pretreatment tumor biopsies were available for baseline clonotypes. From baseline, blood top tumor clonotypes peaked at 2 weeks post-radiation.

This specimen was blood, taken from a patient whose treatment included radiotherapy and nephrectomy. This TCR came from a woman in her forties or fifties with renal cell carcinoma. The chain recombines TRBV2 with TRBJ1-2, with TRBD1 matching over 7 bases. This CDR3 is CASNDGDRQGLRGDYGYTF. CDR3 nucleotides: TGTGCCAGCAATGACGGCGACAGACAGGGACTAAGAGGGGACTATGGCTACACCTTC.